This T cell receptor beta chain stems from a study of identical twins. The CDR3 totals 15 residues. V was clipped by 2 bases and J by 0 bases, with 11 bases between them. The germline gives CDR1 DFQATT, CDR2 SNEGSKA (reference sequence). Only a few counts were recorded for this clonotype. Its specificity is not known. Study observations and caveats: In beta out-of-frame sequences, the excess sharing between twins was weaker. Cross-sectional statistical analysis was relied on for the conclusions, without the same donors being followed.

A universal primer binding site was introduced by template switching. The final cDNA contained unique molecular identifiers. TCRdb ran MiXCR on the 5' RACE reads and lists one entry per CDR3 protein. The repertoire has some 500,000 distinct CDR3 sequences, 14% of them found once; the top ten carry approximately 1%. The same specimen was also included in a second study, on yellow fever vaccine responses in identical twins.

The V and J genes are TRBV20-1 and TRBJ1-3; D not certain. This clonotype originated in a woman between 18 and 29 years old in good health. Sequences were obtained from CD4+ T cells sorted from blood. This CDR3 reads CSARPLTRSGNTIYF. In DNA, the CDR3 is TGCAGTGCTAGACCATTAACACGCTCTGGAAACACCATATATTTT.